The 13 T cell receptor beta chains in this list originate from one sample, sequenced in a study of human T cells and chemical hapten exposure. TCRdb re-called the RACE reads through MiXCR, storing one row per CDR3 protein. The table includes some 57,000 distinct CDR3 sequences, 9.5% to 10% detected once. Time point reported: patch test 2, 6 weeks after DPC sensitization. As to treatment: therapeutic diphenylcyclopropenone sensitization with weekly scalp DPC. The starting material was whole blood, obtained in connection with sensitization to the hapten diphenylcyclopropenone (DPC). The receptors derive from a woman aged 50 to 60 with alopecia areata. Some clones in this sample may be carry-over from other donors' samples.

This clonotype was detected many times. CDR3 amino acids: CASSPFRDKNEKLFF. DNA of the CDR3: TGTGCCAGCAGCCCTTTCCGGGACAAGAATGAAAAACTGTTTTTT. This rearrangement joins TRBV3-1 to TRBJ1-4; D might be TRBD1 (6 bases). V shed 4 bases and J shed 5 bases, with 14 bases lying between them. Germline CDR1 LGHDT, CDR2 YNNKEL (reference sequence). CDR3 size: 15 residues.

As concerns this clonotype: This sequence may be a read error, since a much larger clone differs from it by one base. In DNA, the CDR3 is TGCGCCAGCAGCTCAAGACAGGACTATGGCTGCACCTTC. It is translated as CASSSRQDYGCTF. The V call is TRBV5-1, the J call TRBJ1-2, with D possibly being TRBD1 (6 bases). The CDR3 consists of 13 residues. Germline lookup yields CDR1 SGHRS and CDR2 YFSETQ. Together with reference TRBV5-1 and TRBJ1-2, the CDR3 gives the full variable domain: KAGVTQTPRYLIKTRGQQVTLSCSPISGHRSVSWYQQTPGQGLQFLFEYFSETQRNKGNFPGRFSGRQFSNSRSEMNVSTLELGDSALYLCASSSRQDYGCTFGSGTRLTVV.

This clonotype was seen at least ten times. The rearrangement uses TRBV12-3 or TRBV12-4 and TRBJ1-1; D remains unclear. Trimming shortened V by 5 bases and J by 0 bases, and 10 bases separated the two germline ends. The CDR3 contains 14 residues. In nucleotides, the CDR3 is TGTGCCAGCAGTCGCGGACTCCTGAACACTGAAGCTTTCTTT. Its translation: CASSRGLLNTEAFF.

The CDR3 loop is CASSRDLNYGYTF. The CDR3 coding sequence is TGTGCCAGCAGCCGGGACCTTAACTATGGCTACACCTTC. V and J are TRBV7-2 and TRBJ1-2; TRBD1 is a possible D gene (5 bases). CDR3 length: 13 amino acids. The germline CDR1 and CDR2 sequences are SGHTA and FQGNSA. V gave up 5 bases and J gave up 1 base, with 8 bases separating them.

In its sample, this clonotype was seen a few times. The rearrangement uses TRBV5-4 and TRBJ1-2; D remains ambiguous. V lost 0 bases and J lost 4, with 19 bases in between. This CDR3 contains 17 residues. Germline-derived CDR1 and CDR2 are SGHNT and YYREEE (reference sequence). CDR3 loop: CASSLGWSGNGLYGYTF. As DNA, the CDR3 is TGTGCCAGCAGCTTGGGTTGGTCAGGCAACGGTCTCTATGGCTACACCTTC. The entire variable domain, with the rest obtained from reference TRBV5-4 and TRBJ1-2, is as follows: ETGVTQSPTHLIKTRGQQVTLRCSSQSGHNTVSWYQQALGQGPQFIFQYYREEENGRGNFPPRFSGLQFPNYSSELNVNALELDDSALYLCASSLGWSGNGLYGYTFGSGTRLTVV.

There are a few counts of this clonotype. CDR3 protein: CASSLSSSITNYGYTF. Here the CDR3 DNA reads TGTGCCAGCAGTCTATCATCCTCTATAACTAACTATGGCTACACCTTC. This chain joins TRBV3-1 and TRBJ1-2; D is undetermined. Per the germline V gene, CDR1 is LGHDT and CDR2 is YNNKEL (reference sequence). The V and J ends lost 6 bases and 0 bases respectively, with 17 bases between them. The CDR3 runs 16 residues.

CDR3 amino acids: CSVMNTEAFF. In DNA, the CDR3 is TGCAGCGTCATGAACACTGAAGCTTTCTTT. The V and J genes are TRBV29-1 and TRBJ1-1, with unresolved D. Trimming took 6 bases from V and 0 from J, leaving 2 bases between them. The CDR3 length is 10 residues. CDR1 SQVTM and CDR2 ANQGSEA come from the germline V gene.

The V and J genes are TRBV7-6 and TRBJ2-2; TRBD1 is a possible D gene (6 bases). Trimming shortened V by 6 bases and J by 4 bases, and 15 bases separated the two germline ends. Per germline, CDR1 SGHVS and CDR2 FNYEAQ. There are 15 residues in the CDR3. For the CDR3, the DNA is TGTGCCAGCAGTTCCCTACTGGGGGCCACCGGGGAGCTGTTTTTT. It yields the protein CASSSLLGATGELFF.

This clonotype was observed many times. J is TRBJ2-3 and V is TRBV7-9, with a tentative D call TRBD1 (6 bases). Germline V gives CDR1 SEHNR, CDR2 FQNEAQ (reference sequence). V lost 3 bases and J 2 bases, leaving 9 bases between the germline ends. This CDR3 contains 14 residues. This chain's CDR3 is CASSLWGPTDTQYF. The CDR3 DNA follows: TGTGCCAGCAGCTTGTGGGGGCCCACAGATACGCAGTATTTT. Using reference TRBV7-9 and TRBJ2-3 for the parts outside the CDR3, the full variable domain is DTGVSQNPRHKITKRGQNVTFRCDPISEHNRLYWYRQTLGQGPEFLTYFQNEAQLEKSRLLSDRFSAERPKGSFSTLEIQRTEQGDSAMYLCASSLWGPTDTQYFGPGTRLTVL.

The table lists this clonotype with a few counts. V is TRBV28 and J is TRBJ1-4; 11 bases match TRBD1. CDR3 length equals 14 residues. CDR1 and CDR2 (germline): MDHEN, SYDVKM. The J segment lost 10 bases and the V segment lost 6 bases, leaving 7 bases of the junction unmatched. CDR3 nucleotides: TGTGCCAGCAGATTGGACAGGGGGCTTCGAAAACTGTTTTTT. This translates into CASRLDRGLRKLFF.

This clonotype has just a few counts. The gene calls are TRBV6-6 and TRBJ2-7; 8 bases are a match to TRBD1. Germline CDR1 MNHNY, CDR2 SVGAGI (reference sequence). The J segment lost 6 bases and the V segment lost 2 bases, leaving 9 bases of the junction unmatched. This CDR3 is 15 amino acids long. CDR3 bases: TGTGCCAGCAGTTACCTAAAGACAGGGGAATTCGAGCAGTACTTC. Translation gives CASSYLKTGEFEQYF.

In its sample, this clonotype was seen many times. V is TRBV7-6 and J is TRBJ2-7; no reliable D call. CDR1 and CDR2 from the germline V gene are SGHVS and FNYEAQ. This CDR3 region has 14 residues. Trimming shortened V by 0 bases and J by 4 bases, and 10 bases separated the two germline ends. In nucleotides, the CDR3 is TGTGCCAGCAGCTTAGCCTTCGGACGTTACGAGCAGTACTTC. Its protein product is CASSLAFGRYEQYF. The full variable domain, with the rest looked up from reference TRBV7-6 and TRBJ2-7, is GAGVSQSPRYKVTKRGQDVALRCDPISGHVSLYWYRQALGQGPEFLTYFNYEAQQDKSGLPNDRFSAERPEGSISTLTIQRTEQRDSAMYRCASSLAFGRYEQYFGPGTRLTVT.

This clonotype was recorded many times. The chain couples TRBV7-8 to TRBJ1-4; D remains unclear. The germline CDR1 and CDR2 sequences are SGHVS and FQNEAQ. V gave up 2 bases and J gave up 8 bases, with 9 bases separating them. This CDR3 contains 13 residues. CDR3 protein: CASSLLSYEKLFF. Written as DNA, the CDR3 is TGTGCCAGCAGCTTATTGTCATACGAAAAACTGTTTTTT.